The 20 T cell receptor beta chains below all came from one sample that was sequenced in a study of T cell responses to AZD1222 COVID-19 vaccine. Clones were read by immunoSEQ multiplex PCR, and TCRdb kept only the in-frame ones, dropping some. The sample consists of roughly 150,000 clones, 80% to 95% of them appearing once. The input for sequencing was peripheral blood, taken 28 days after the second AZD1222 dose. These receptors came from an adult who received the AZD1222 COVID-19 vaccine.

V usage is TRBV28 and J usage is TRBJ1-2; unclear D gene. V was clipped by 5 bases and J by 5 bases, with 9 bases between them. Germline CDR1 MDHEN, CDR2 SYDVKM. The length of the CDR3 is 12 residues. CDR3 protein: CASSQVQYGYTF. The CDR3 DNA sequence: TGTGCCAGCAGTCAGGTCCAATATGGCTACACCTTC.

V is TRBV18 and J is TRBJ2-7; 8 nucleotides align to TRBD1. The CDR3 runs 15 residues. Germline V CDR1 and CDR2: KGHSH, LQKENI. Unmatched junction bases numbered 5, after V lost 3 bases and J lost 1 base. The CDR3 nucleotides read TGTGCCAGCTCACCGCCGGGACAGGAGTCCTACGAGCAGTACTTC. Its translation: CASSPPGQESYEQYF. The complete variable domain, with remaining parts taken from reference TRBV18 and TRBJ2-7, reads NAGVMQNPRHLVRRRGQEARLRCSPMKGHSHVYWYRQLPEEGLKFMVYLQKENIIDESGMPKERFSAEFPKEGPSILRIQQVVRGDSAAYFCASSPPGQESYEQYFGPGTRLTVT.

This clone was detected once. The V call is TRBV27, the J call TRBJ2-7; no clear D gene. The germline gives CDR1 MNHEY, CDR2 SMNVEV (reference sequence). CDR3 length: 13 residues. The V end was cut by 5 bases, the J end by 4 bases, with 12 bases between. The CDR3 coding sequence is TGTGCCAGCAGTCCCCGGGTTGAATACGAGCAGTACTTC. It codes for CASSPRVEYEQYF.

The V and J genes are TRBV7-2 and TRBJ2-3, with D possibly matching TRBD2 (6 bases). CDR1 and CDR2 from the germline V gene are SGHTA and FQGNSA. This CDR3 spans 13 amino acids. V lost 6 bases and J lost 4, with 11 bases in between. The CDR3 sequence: CASSLGTSDTQYF. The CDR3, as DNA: TGTGCCAGCAGTCTCGGGACTTCAGATACGCAGTATTTT.

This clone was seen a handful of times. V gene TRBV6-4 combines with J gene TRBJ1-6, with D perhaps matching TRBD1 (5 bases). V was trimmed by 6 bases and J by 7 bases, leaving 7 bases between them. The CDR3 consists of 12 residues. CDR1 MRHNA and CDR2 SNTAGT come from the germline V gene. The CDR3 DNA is TGTGCCAGCAGATCAGGGAATTCACCCCTCCACTTT. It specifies CASRSGNSPLHF.

The CDR3 loop reads CASSDLAGTEQFF. The CDR3 region has the DNA TGTGCCAGCAGTGATCTAGCGGGGACTGAGCAGTTCTTC. This chain joins TRBV6-1 and TRBJ2-1; 9 nucleotides agree with TRBD2. Germline loops: CDR1 MNHNS, CDR2 SASEGT. V lost 3 bases, J lost 9 bases, and 3 bases stayed unmatched. CDR3 length: 13 amino acids.

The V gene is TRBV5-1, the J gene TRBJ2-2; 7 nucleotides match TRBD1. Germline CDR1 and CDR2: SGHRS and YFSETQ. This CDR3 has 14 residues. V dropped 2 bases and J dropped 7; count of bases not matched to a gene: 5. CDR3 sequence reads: CASSFRQGSGELFF. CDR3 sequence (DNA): TGCGCCAGCAGCTTCCGACAGGGAAGCGGGGAGCTGTTTTTT.

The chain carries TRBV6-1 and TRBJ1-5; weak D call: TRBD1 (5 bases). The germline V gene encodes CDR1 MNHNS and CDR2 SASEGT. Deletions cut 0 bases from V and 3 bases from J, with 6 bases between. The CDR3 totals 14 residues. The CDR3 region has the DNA TGTGCCAGCAGTGAAGCGACAGCCAATCAGCCCCAGCATTTT. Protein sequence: CASSEATANQPQHF.

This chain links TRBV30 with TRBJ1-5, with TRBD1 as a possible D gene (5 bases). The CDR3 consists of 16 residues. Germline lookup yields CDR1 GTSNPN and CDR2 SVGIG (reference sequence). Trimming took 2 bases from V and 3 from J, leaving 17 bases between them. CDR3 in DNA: TGTGCCTGGAGTCCGAGGGGTTTGGGTTTCAATCAGCCCCAGCATTTT. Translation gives CAWSPRGLGFNQPQHF. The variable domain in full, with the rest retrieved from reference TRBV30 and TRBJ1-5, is SQTIHQWPATLVQPVGSPLSLECTVEGTSNPNLYWYRQAAGRGLQLLFYSVGIGQISSEVPQNLSASRPQDRQFILSSKKLLLSDSGFYLCAWSPRGLGFNQPQHFGDGTRLSIL.

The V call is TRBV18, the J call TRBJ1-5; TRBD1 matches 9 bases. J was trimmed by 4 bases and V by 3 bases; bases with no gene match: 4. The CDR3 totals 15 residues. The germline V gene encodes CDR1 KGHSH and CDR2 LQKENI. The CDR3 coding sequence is TGTGCCAGCTCACCGGCGGGACAGGGAAATCAGCCCCAGCATTTT. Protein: CASSPAGQGNQPQHF.

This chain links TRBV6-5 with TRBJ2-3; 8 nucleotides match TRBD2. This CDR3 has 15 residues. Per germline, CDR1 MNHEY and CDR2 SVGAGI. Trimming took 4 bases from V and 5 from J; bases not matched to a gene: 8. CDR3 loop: CASSLSGGAGDTQYF. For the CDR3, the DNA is TGTGCCAGCAGTTTGTCGGGGGGGGCCGGAGATACGCAGTATTTT.

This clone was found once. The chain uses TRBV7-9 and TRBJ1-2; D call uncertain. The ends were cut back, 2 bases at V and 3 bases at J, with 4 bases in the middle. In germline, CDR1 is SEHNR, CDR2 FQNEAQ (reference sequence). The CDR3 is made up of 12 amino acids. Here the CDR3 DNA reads TGTGCCAGCAGCTTAAATGACTATGGCTACACCTTC. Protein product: CASSLNDYGYTF.

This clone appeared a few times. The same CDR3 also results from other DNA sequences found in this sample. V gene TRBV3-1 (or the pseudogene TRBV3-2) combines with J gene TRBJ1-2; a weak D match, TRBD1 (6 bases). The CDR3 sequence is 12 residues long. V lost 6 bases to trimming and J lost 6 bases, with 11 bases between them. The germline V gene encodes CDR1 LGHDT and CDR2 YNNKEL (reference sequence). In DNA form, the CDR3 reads TGTGCCAGCAGTTCTCAGGGGAATGGCTACACCTTC. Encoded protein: CASSSQGNGYTF.

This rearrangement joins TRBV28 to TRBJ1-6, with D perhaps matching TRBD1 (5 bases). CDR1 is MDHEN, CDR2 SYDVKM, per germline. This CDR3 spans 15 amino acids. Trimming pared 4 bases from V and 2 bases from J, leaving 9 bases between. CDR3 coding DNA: TGTGCCAGCAGTTCGGGGGTACCCTATAATTCACCCCTCCACTTT. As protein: CASSSGVPYNSPLHF.

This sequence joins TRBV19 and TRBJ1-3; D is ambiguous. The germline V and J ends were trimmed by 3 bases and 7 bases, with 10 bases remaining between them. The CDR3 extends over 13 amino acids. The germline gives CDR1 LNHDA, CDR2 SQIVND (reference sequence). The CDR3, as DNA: TGTGCCAGTAGTATGGTTGGAGGGAACACCATATATTTT. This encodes CASSMVGGNTIYF.

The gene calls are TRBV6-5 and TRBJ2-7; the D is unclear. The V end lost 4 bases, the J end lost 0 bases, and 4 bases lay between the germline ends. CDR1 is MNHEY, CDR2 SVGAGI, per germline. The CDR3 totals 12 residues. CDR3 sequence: CASSWGSYEQYF. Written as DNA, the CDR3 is TGTGCCAGCAGTTGGGGCTCCTACGAGCAGTACTTC.

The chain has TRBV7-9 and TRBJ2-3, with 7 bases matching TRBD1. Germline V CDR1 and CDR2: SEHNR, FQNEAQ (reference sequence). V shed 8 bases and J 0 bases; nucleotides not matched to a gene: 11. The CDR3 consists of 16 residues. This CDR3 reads CASQGPRGHSTDTQYF. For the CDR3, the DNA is TGTGCCAGCCAGGGGCCAAGGGGGCATAGCACAGATACGCAGTATTTT.

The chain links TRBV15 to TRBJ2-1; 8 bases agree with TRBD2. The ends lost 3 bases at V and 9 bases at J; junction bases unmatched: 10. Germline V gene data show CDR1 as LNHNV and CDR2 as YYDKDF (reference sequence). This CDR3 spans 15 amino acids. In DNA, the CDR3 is TGTGCCACCAGCAGGTCAAGCGGGAGCTATGGTGAGCAGTTCTTC. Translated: CATSRSSGSYGEQFF.

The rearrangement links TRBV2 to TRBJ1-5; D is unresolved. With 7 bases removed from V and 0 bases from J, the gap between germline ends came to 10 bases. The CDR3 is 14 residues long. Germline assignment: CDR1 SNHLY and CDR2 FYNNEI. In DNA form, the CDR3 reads TGTGCCAGCAATCGGGGATTTAGCAATCAGCCCCAGCATTTT. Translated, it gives CASNRGFSNQPQHF.

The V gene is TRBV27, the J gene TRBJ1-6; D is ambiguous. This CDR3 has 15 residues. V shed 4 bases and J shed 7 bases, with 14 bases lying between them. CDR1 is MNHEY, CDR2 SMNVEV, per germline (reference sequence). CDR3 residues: CASSYTPGRNSPLHF. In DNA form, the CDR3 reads TGTGCCAGCAGTTATACACCGGGTAGAAATTCACCCCTCCACTTT.